These 14 T cell receptor beta chains originate from one sample sequenced in a study of blood T cell repertoires in COVID-19. The assay was immunoSEQ multiplex PCR, and TCRdb's table has in-frame clones only and misses some. Of some 230,000 clones in the sample, 85% to 90% were seen once. Sequenced material: peripheral blood. These receptors all stem from a woman in her fifties or sixties with COVID-19, enrolled during active disease.

This rearrangement joins TRBV27 to TRBJ1-6, with D maybe TRBD1 (5 bases). The germline V gene encodes CDR1 MNHEY and CDR2 SMNVEV (reference sequence). V was shortened by 3 bases and J by 14 bases, with 11 bases between the two germline ends. The CDR3 length is 12 residues. CDR3 nucleotides: TGTGCCAGCAGTTTTGCAGGGAAGGCCCTCCACTTT. Translating it yields CASSFAGKALHF.

This sequence joins TRBV24-1 and TRBJ1-2; weak D call: TRBD1 (5 bases). V was cut by 3 bases and J by 2 bases, with 6 bases left in between. The CDR3 is made up of 13 amino acids. The germline CDR1 and CDR2 sequences are KGHDR and SFDVKD. CDR3 region: CATSDAGNYGYTF. Here the CDR3 DNA reads TGTGCCACCAGTGATGCAGGGAACTATGGCTACACCTTC.

Here the CDR3 DNA reads TGTGCCAGCAGTCAAAGGACAGGGGGCATGGAGACCCAGTACTTC. As protein: CASSQRTGGMETQYF. The chain recombines TRBV6-5 with TRBJ2-5; 11 bases agree with TRBD1. Germline CDR1 reads MNHEY; CDR2 reads SVGAGI. V lost 5 bases to trimming and J lost 5 bases; unmatched junction nucleotides: 7. The CDR3 loop spans 15 amino acids.

The rearrangement joins TRBV10-3 to TRBJ1-2; D possibly corresponds to TRBD1 (5 bases). Germline values: CDR1 ENHRY, CDR2 SYGVKD. CDR3 length: 13 residues. Trimming removed 5 bases from V and 4 bases from J, with 11 bases in between. The CDR3, as DNA: TGTGCCATCAGTCCAGACAGCATCTATGGCTACACCTTC. This gives the protein CAISPDSIYGYTF.

This chain connects TRBV14 to TRBJ1-2, with TRBD1 as a possible D gene (5 bases). CDR1 is SGHDN and CDR2 is FVKESK in the germline V gene. The CDR3 is 13 amino acids. V was cut by 0 bases and J by 4 bases, with 6 bases left in between. CDR3 nucleotide sequence: TGTGCCAGCAGCCAAGACAGGGTCTATGGCTACACCTTC. Translating it yields CASSQDRVYGYTF.

CDR3 bases: TGCGCCAGCAGCCAAGAGAGGGCTATCGAGACCCAGTACTTC. Protein sequence: CASSQERAIETQYF. V gene TRBV4-1 combines with J gene TRBJ2-5; D is perhaps TRBD2 (5 bases). This CDR3 has 14 amino acids. CDR1 and CDR2 from the germline V gene are MGHRA and YSYEKL. The ends were cut back, 0 bases at V and 5 bases at J, with 10 bases in the middle.

The rearrangement links TRBV7-3 to TRBJ2-2; 9 bases fit TRBD1. The ends lost 5 bases at V and 6 bases at J; junction bases unmatched: 13. Germline V gene sequence: CDR1 SGHTA, CDR2 FQGTGA. The CDR3 spans 17 residues. CDR3 DNA: TGTGCCAGCAGCCCCCGTGGGGGACAGGGAAGGGCCGGGGAGCTGTTTTTT. Translating it yields CASSPRGGQGRAGELFF.

CDR3 in DNA: TGTGCCAGTAACGGCCAGGGAGGAAACACCATATATTTT. This translates into CASNGQGGNTIYF. The chain recombines TRBV19 with TRBJ1-3; possibly TRBD1 for D (5 bases). V was pared by 7 bases and J by 4 bases, with 11 bases between. The CDR3 loop spans 13 amino acids. Germline CDR1 LNHDA, CDR2 SQIVND (reference sequence).

The chain recombines TRBV3-1 (or the pseudogene TRBV3-2) with TRBJ1-5, with 7 bases lining up with TRBD1. The V segment lost 4 bases and the J segment 13 bases; nucleotides outside the gene matches: 10. Germline V gene sequence: CDR1 LGHDT, CDR2 YNNKEL (reference sequence). The CDR3 consists of 13 residues. In nucleotides, the CDR3 is TGTGCCAGCAGCCCTACGAGGACAGGCGGACAGCATTTT. It yields the protein CASSPTRTGGQHF.

The V call is TRBV7-3, the J call TRBJ2-1; D is undetermined. This CDR3 comprises 13 residues. Trimming removed 2 bases at V and 7 bases at J, with 9 bases between. Germline V CDR1 and CDR2: SGHTA, FQGTGA. The CDR3 loop is CASSLGAINEQFF. In nucleotides, the CDR3 is TGTGCCAGCAGCTTAGGTGCGATTAATGAGCAGTTCTTC. Supplemented by reference TRBV7-3 and TRBJ2-1, the full variable domain reads GAGVSQTPSNKVTEKGKYVELRCDPISGHTALYWYRQSLGQGPEFLIYFQGTGAADDSGLPNDRFFAVRPEGSVSTLKIQRTERGDSAVYLCASSLGAINEQFFGPGTRLTVL.

The chain couples TRBV27 to TRBJ1-5, with no clear D. The V and J ends lost 2 bases and 6 bases respectively, with 11 bases between them. This CDR3 comprises 14 residues. Germline V lookup: CDR1 MNHEY, CDR2 SMNVEV (reference sequence). Here the CDR3 reads CASSLAGAGQPQHF. CDR3 bases: TGTGCCAGCAGTTTAGCGGGTGCGGGTCAGCCCCAGCATTTT.

In this sample, this clone turned up a few times. CDR3 sequence reads: CASSLGSYQPQHF. CDR3 in DNA: TGTGCCAGCAGCCTTGGGAGTTATCAGCCCCAGCATTTT. This chain connects TRBV5-5 to TRBJ1-5; D ambiguous. Trimming left V 4 bases short and J 5 bases short, with 10 bases between. In germline, CDR1 is SGHKS, CDR2 YYEKEE (reference sequence). This CDR3 spans 13 amino acids.

This clone was found a few times. The chain links TRBV18 to TRBJ1-3; unclear D gene. The V end lost 3 bases, the J end lost 4 bases, and 13 bases lay between the germline ends. The CDR3 spans 15 residues. Germline CDR1 KGHSH, CDR2 LQKENI. The CDR3 nucleotides are TGTGCCAGCTCACCGGTCGGAGGGAACGGAAACACCATATATTTT. Its translation: CASSPVGGNGNTIYF.

V is TRBV11-2 and J is TRBJ1-4; D is ambiguous. The CDR3 consists of 15 residues. The germline V gene encodes CDR1 SGHAT and CDR2 FQNNGV. The V gene lost 2 bases and the J gene lost 1 base, with 8 bases spanning the gap. CDR3 DNA sequence: TGTGCCAGCAGCTTACTGGGAGGAACTAATGAAAAACTGTTTTTT. Translated, it gives CASSLLGGTNEKLFF.